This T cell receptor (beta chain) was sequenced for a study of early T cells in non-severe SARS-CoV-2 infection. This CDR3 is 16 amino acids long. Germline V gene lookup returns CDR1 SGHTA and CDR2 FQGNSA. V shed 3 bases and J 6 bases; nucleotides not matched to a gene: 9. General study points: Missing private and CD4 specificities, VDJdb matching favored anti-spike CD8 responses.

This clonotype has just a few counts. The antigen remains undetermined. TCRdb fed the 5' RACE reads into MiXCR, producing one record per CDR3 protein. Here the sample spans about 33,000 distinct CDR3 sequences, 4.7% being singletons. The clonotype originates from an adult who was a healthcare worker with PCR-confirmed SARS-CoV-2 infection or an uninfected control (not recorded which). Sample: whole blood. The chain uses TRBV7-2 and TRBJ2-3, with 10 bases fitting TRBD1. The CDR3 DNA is TGTGCCAGCAGCTTTCCATGGACAGGGGGGACGGATACGCAGTATTTT. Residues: CASSFPWTGGTDTQYF.